Listed below are T cell receptor beta chains from one sample, sequenced in a study of CD8 T cells in ankylosing spondylitis. In TCRdb, the 5' RACE reads were re-called with MiXCR into one record per CDR3 protein. The table lists approximately 300,000 distinct CDR3 sequences, around 20% of them singletons. The specimen sequenced was blood, either unsorted or a sorted T cell fraction (not recorded which). These receptors originate from a female donor with ankylosing spondylitis or in good health (not recorded which). The CDR3 runs from the conserved cysteine through the conserved F or W. Each record gives: V gene, D gene, J gene, clone size, CDR3 length, CDR3 DNA, CDR3 protein. D genes are given only for firm matches. Size values are once, few and many counts, or a class for expanded clones, and some rows have none.

v_gene: TRBV15; d_gene: NA; j_gene: TRBJ1-1; abundance: NA; len: 13; CDR3nt: TGTGCCACCAGCAGAGAAGTATACACTGAAGCTTTCTTT; CDR3aa: CATSREVYTEAFF
v_gene: TRBV7-9; d_gene: NA; j_gene: TRBJ1-6; abundance: NA; len: 14; CDR3nt: TGTGCCAGCAGTCCAGGGAACGGTAATTCACCCCTCCACTTT; CDR3aa: CASSPGNGNSPLHF
v_gene: TRBV20-1; d_gene: NA; j_gene: TRBJ2-1; abundance: NA; len: 16; CDR3nt: TGCAGTGCCAGCCCGGTGGGTCCAAGCTCCTACAATGAGCAGTTCTTC; CDR3aa: CSASPVGPSSYNEQFF
v_gene: TRBV2; d_gene: NA; j_gene: TRBJ1-1; abundance: NA; len: 13; CDR3nt: TGTGCCAGCAAAGGTCCGGGAAACACTGAAGCTTTCTTT; CDR3aa: CASKGPGNTEAFF
v_gene: TRBV5-1; d_gene: NA; j_gene: TRBJ1-6; abundance: few; len: 13; CDR3nt: TGCGCCAGCAGTGAAGCCGGGAATTCACCCCTCCACTTT; CDR3aa: CASSEAGNSPLHF
v_gene: TRBV5-6; d_gene: TRBD2; j_gene: TRBJ2-7; abundance: NA; len: 15; CDR3nt: TGTGCCAGCAGCTTGGAGTCTAGCGGGGGGTACGAGCAGTACTTC; CDR3aa: CASSLESSGGYEQYF
v_gene: TRBV4-3; d_gene: NA; j_gene: TRBJ2-1; abundance: NA; len: 17; CDR3nt: TGCGCCAGCAGCCAGCACCCAGGACGGGTCTCCTACAATGAGCAGTTCTTC; CDR3aa: CASSQHPGRVSYNEQFF
v_gene: TRBV19; d_gene: NA; j_gene: TRBJ2-7; abundance: NA; len: 13; CDR3nt: TGTGCCACCGACCGCCGTACATCCTACGAGCAGTACTTC; CDR3aa: CATDRRTSYEQYF
v_gene: TRBV9; d_gene: NA; j_gene: TRBJ1-2; abundance: few; len: 12; CDR3nt: TGTGCCAGCAGCTCACCCGGGGGGAGGAAGACCTTC; CDR3aa: CASSSPGGRKTF
v_gene: TRBV7-6; d_gene: TRBD1; j_gene: TRBJ2-5; abundance: NA; len: 15; CDR3nt: TGTGCCAGCAGCTTAGACCCAGGGGGCTGGGAGACCCAGTACTTC; CDR3aa: CASSLDPGGWETQYF
v_gene: TRBV7-2; d_gene: NA; j_gene: TRBJ2-7; abundance: NA; len: 14; CDR3nt: TGTGCCAGCAGCCCCCGACAGGAGGTAGGCGAGCAGTACTTC; CDR3aa: CASSPRQEVGEQYF